The 20 T cell receptor beta chains reported below all come from one sample, sequenced in a study of control samples from healthy donors and cancer patients. Method: immunoSEQ multiplex PCR; TCRdb's copy keeps in-frame clones and lacks some. The table includes 150,000 to 160,000 clones, approximately 93% detected once. Sequenced sample: blood. The source of these receptors is a man between 35 and 55 years old in good health.

This chain joins TRBV28 and TRBJ1-5; unclear D gene. The germline V gene has CDR1 MDHEN and CDR2 SYDVKM. The CDR3 consists of 15 residues. Trimming took off 6 bases at V and 2 bases at J, with 14 bases between the two ends. CDR3 bases: TGTGCCAGCAGCTTCCACCTGACGGGCAATCAGCCCCAGCATTTT. Translated: CASSFHLTGNQPQHF.

The chain is built from TRBV7-6 and TRBJ2-3; D ambiguous. The CDR3 covers 17 residues. Germline V lookup: CDR1 SGHVS, CDR2 FNYEAQ. V shed 6 bases and J shed 2 bases, with 21 bases lying between them. The DNA for the CDR3 is TGTGCCAGCAGGCTTAGGGCTGGAGATCAGCACACAGATACGCAGTATTTT. Translated, it gives CASRLRAGDQHTDTQYF.

CDR3 amino acids: CASSLDRANTGELFF. CDR3 nucleotides: TGTGCCAGCAGCCTCGACAGGGCGAACACCGGGGAGCTGTTTTTT. This chain uses TRBV7-2 with TRBJ2-2, with 7 bases identical to TRBD1. In germline, CDR1 is SGHTA, CDR2 FQGNSA. The V gene end was trimmed by 5 bases and the J gene end by 0 bases; junction bases not matched to a gene: 3. CDR3 length: 15 amino acids.

This chain connects TRBV28 to TRBJ2-1; TRBD1 might be the D (6 bases). The length of the CDR3 is 13 residues. The V and J ends lost 3 bases and 5 bases respectively, with 8 bases between them. Germline V gene sequence: CDR1 MDHEN, CDR2 SYDVKM. CDR3 amino acids: CASSFRQDNEQFF. In nucleotides, the CDR3 is TGTGCCAGCAGTTTTCGACAGGACAATGAGCAGTTCTTC. The full variable domain, its missing parts supplied by reference TRBV28 and TRBJ2-1, is DVKVTQSSRYLVKRTGEKVFLECVQDMDHENMFWYRQDPGLGLRLIYFSYDVKMKEKGDIPEGYSVSREKKERFSLILESASTNQTSMYLCASSFRQDNEQFFGPGTRLTVL.

The chain couples TRBV5-5 to TRBJ1-2, with TRBD1 matching over 7 bases. Per the germline V gene, CDR1 is SGHKS and CDR2 is YYEKEE (reference sequence). V lost 4 bases and J lost 8; bases outside the gene matches: 14. The CDR3 extends over 15 amino acids. CDR3 sequence: CASSGGTALGSGYTF. In nucleotides, the CDR3 is TGTGCCAGCAGCGGTGGGACAGCCCTGGGAAGCGGCTACACCTTC.

The chain combines TRBV11-2 with TRBJ1-4, with D tentatively TRBD1 (5 bases). The CDR3 loop spans 14 amino acids. The V end lost 2 bases, the J end lost 6 bases, and 10 bases lay between the germline ends. CDR1 SGHAT and CDR2 FQNNGV come from the germline V gene. CDR3 DNA sequence: TGTGCCAGCAGCTTATCCAGGGTGGATGAAAAACTGTTTTTT. Its translation is CASSLSRVDEKLFF.

The J gene is TRBJ1-3, the V gene TRBV7-2; no firm D call. V lost 0 bases and J 4 bases, leaving 13 bases between the germline ends. Germline V CDR1 and CDR2: SGHTA, FQGNSA. This CDR3 contains 16 residues. The CDR3 sequence is CASSLASGVSGNTIYF. For the CDR3, the DNA is TGTGCCAGCAGCTTAGCAAGCGGGGTATCCGGAAACACCATATATTTT. The full variable domain, in which reference TRBV7-2 and TRBJ1-3 provide the parts outside the CDR3, is GAGVSQSPSNKVTEKGKDVELRCDPISGHTALYWYRQSLGQGLEFLIYFQGNSAPDKSGLPSDRFSAERTGGSVSTLTIQRTQQEDSAVYLCASSLASGVSGNTIYFGEGSWLTVV.

A single count supports this clone. The CDR3 here is CASSPYTGALRNTQYF. The CDR3 DNA is TGTGCCAGCAGCCCTTATACGGGGGCCCTCCGAAATACGCAGTATTTT. J is TRBJ2-3 and V is TRBV3-1 (or the pseudogene TRBV3-2); D possibly uses TRBD1 or TRBD2 (6 bases each). V lost 4 bases and J 7 bases, leaving 21 bases between the germline ends. The germline CDR1 and CDR2 sequences are LGHDT and YNNKEL (reference sequence). The CDR3 extends over 16 amino acids.

The rearrangement uses TRBV3-1 (or the pseudogene TRBV3-2) and TRBJ1-2; D call uncertain. CDR3 size: 14 residues. From germline, CDR1 is LGHDT and CDR2 YNNKEL (reference sequence). The ends were cut back, 0 bases at V and 8 bases at J, with 13 bases in the middle. The CDR3 DNA follows: TGTGCCAGCAGCCAAGAAAGCGCAATTTCAGGCTACACCTTC. It is translated as CASSQESAISGYTF.

The chain is built from TRBV7-2 and TRBJ1-2; D perhaps matches TRBD1 (5 bases). The germline gives CDR1 SGHTA, CDR2 FQGNSA. This CDR3 is built from 16 residues. The ends were cut back, 5 bases at V and 5 bases at J, with 21 bases in the middle. The CDR3, as DNA: TGTGCCAGCAGCCCAGAGGCGTTCGGGGGACTGTATGGCTACACCTTC. Translation: CASSPEAFGGLYGYTF.

Here the CDR3 reads CAWSARGVSVDGYTF. The DNA of the CDR3 is TGTGCCTGGAGTGCCCGGGGGGTATCGGTGGATGGCTACACCTTC. The chain recombines TRBV30 with TRBJ1-2; TRBD1 is a possible D gene (5 bases). V gave up 1 base and J gave up 6 bases, with 18 bases separating them. CDR1 is GTSNPN, CDR2 SVGIG, per germline (reference sequence). This CDR3 region has 15 residues. The full variable domain, rest sourced from reference TRBV30 and TRBJ1-2, is SQTIHQWPATLVQPVGSPLSLECTVEGTSNPNLYWYRQAAGRGLQLLFYSVGIGQISSEVPQNLSASRPQDRQFILSSKKLLLSDSGFYLCAWSARGVSVDGYTFGSGTRLTVV.

V and J are TRBV4-1 and TRBJ1-5; TRBD1 matches 8 bases. Per germline, CDR1 MGHRA and CDR2 YSYEKL. Trimming took 2 bases from V and 6 from J; bases not matched to a gene: 9. The CDR3 loop spans 16 amino acids. DNA of the CDR3: TGCGCCAGCAGCCAATATGCGGGACAGGTTCTTCAGCCCCAGCATTTT. Its translation: CASSQYAGQVLQPQHF.

This chain joins TRBV6-4 and TRBJ2-2; 10 bases agree with TRBD2. Losses at the gene ends were 7 bases for V and 4 bases for J; bases not matched to a gene: 3. Germline values: CDR1 MRHNA, CDR2 SNTAGT. The CDR3 is 14 amino acids. The CDR3 nucleotides are TGTGCCAGCAAGTCTAGCGGGAGCACCGGGGAGCTGTTTTTT. Translation gives CASKSSGSTGELFF.

The chain has TRBV6-5 and TRBJ2-7; D possibly corresponds to TRBD2 (5 bases). From germline, CDR1 is MNHEY and CDR2 SVGAGI. Trimming took 6 bases from V and 4 from J, leaving 13 bases between them. This CDR3 is built from 13 residues. The CDR3 loop reads CASSLERGYEQYF. As DNA, the CDR3 is TGTGCCAGCAGCCTTGAACGGGGTTACGAGCAGTACTTC.

The chain joins TRBV4-3 to TRBJ2-7; D gene unclear. The CDR3 totals 15 residues. V was trimmed by 2 bases and J by 5 bases, leaving 16 bases between them. Per germline, CDR1 LGHNA and CDR2 YSLEER. The DNA for the CDR3 is TGCGCCAGCAGCCAATTACTGGCGCCTCTTCACGAGCAGTACTTC. The encoded protein is CASSQLLAPLHEQYF.

This rearrangement joins TRBV28 to TRBJ1-2; no definite D call. The CDR3 runs to 13 residues. Germline V lookup: CDR1 MDHEN, CDR2 SYDVKM. The germline V and J ends were trimmed by 2 bases and 8 bases, with 12 bases remaining between them. The CDR3, as DNA: TGTGCCAGCAGTTTAGGGTTCCGAGAAGGCTACACCTTC. Translating it yields CASSLGFREGYTF.

J is TRBJ1-5 and V is TRBV2; D unresolved. Trimming stripped 5 bases from V and 2 bases from J, with 7 bases between. This CDR3 is built from 13 residues. The germline V gene has CDR1 SNHLY and CDR2 FYNNEI. The CDR3 DNA sequence: TGTGCCAGCAGTACAGACCGCAATCAGCCCCAGCATTTT. It codes for CASSTDRNQPQHF.

The gene calls are TRBV11-2 and TRBJ1-2; D is unresolved. Germline CDR1 SGHAT, CDR2 FQNNGV. Trimming took 5 bases from V and 0 from J, leaving 19 bases between them. The length of the CDR3 is 17 residues. CDR3 in amino acids: CASSLRLQDKANYGYTF. The CDR3 DNA reads as TGTGCCAGCAGCCTAAGACTGCAAGATAAAGCTAACTATGGCTACACCTTC.

With respect to this clone: One end of the junction is discordant with germline, which a read error may explain. This chain connects TRBV7-6 to TRBJ2-5; D call uncertain. The CDR3 has 15 residues. The germline V gene encodes CDR1 SGHVS and CDR2 FNYEAQ. The DNA of the CDR3 is TGTGCCAGCAGCTTAGTCACCTCAGGTTTAGAGGCCCAGTACTTC. Protein: CASSLVTSGLEAQYF.

V is TRBV6-1 and J is TRBJ2-1; TRBD1 matches 10 bases. J gave up 5 bases and V 6 bases, and 4 bases lay outside the gene matches. Germline CDR1 and CDR2: MNHNS and SASEGT. The CDR3 is 14 amino acids. CDR3 region: CASRWGQGNNEQFF. For the CDR3, the DNA is TGTGCCAGCAGATGGGGACAGGGGAACAATGAGCAGTTCTTC.